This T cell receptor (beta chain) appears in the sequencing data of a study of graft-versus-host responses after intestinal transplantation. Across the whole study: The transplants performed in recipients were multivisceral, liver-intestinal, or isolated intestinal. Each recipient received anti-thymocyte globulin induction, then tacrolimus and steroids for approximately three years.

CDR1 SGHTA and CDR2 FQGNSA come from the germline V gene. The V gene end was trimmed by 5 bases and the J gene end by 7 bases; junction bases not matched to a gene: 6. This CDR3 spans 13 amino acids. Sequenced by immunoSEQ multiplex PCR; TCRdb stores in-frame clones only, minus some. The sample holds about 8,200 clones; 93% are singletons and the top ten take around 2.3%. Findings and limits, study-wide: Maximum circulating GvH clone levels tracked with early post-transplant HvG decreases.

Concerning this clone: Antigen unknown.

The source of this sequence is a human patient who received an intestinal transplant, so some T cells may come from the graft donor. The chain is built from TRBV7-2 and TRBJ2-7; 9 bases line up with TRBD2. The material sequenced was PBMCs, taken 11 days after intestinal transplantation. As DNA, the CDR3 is TGTGCCAGCAGCCCGGGACTAGCTCGGGAGCAGTACTTC. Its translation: CASSPGLAREQYF. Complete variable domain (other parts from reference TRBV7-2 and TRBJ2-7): GAGVSQSPSNKVTEKGKDVELRCDPISGHTALYWYRQSLGQGLEFLIYFQGNSAPDKSGLPSDRFSAERTGGSVSTLTIQRTQQEDSAVYLCASSPGLAREQYFGPGTRLTVT.